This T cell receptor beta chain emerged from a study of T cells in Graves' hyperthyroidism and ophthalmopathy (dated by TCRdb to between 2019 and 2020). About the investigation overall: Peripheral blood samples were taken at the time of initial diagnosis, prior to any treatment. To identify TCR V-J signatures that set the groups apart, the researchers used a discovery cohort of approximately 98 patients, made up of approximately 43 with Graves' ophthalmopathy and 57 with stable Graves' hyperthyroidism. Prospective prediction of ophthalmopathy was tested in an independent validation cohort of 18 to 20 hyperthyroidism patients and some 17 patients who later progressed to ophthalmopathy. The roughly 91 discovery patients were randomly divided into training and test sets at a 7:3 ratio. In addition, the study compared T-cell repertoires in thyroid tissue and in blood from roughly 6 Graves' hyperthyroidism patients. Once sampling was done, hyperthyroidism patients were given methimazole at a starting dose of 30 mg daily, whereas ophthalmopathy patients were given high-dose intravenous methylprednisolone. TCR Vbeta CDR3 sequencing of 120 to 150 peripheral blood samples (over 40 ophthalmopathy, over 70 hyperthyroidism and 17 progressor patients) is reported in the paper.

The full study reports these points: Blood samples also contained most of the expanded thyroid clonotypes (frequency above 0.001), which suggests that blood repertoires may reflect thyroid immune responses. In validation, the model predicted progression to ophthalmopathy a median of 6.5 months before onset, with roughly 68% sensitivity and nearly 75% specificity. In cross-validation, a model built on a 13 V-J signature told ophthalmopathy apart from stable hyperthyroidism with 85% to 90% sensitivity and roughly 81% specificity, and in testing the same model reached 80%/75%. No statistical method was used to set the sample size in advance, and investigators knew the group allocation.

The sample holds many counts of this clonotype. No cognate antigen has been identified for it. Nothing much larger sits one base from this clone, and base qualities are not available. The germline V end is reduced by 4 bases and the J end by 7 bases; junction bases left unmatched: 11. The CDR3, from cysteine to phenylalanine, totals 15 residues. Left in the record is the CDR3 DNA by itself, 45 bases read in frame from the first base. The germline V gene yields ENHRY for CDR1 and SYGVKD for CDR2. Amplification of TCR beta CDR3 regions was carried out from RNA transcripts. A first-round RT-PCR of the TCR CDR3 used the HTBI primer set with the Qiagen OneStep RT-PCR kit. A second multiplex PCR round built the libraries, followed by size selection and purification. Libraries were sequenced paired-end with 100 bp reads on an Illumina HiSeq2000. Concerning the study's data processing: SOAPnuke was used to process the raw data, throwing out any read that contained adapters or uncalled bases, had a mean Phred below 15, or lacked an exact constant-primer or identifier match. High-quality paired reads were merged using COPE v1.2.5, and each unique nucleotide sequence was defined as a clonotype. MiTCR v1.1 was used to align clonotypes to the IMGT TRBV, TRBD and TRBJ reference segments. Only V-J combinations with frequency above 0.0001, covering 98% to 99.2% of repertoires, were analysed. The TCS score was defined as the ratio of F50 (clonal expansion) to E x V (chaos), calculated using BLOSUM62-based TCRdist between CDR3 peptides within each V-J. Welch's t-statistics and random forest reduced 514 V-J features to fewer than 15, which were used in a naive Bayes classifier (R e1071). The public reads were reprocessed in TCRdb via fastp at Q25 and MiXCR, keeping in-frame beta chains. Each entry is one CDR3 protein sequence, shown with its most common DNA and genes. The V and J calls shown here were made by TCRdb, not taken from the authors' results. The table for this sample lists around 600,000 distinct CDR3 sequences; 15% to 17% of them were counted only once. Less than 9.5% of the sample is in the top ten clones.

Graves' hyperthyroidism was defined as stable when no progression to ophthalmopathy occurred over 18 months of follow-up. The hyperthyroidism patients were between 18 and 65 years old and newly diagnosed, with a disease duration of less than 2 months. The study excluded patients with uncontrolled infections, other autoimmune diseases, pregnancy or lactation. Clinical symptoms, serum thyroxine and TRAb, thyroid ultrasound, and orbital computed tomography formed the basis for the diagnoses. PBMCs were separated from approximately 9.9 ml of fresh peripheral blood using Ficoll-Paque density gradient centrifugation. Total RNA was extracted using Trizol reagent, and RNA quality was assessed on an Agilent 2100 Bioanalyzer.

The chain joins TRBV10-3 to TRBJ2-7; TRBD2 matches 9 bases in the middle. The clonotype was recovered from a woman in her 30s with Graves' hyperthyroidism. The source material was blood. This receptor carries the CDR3 CAISGLGGRDGEQYF. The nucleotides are TGTGCCATCAGTGGCTTAGGCGGGAGGGACGGGGAGCAGTACTTC.